This paragraph reports one T cell receptor (beta chain). Its antigen is currently not known. Base qualities are not provided; no much larger clone lies one nucleotide away. This sample was included in a study of blood T cell repertoires in COVID-19 (dated by TCRdb to 2020 to 2021). Regarding the study in general: The collaborator samples originated in the United States, Italy and Spain and spanned the acute and convalescent phases of COVID-19. The repertoires were made available in a free public database intended to serve as a resource for research on the immune response to SARS-CoV-2. HLA class I and class II types, where available, came from metadata supplied by the sample provider rather than from assay-based typing. Sample metadata almost always included a de-identified subject ID, COVID-19 status, age in years and sex. Subjects who had been exposed to COVID-19, were actively infected with it, or had recovered from it provided the deeply sampled blood TCRbeta repertoires that made up the dataset. The material from the prospective study consisted of cDNA or gDNA derived from T cells, B-cell-depleted T cells, or PBMCs. The samples were drawn from two sources: the first 160 participants of the ongoing ImmuneRACE study, and over 950 subjects contributed by 6 global collaborators. General conclusions and limits of the study: The amount of clinical and demographic metadata varied by source and participant and was provided uncurated.

Based on the germline V gene, the CDR1 and CDR2 sequences are KGHDR and SFDVKD. The CDR3 spans 14 residues, from the cysteine through the phenylalanine. The retained sequence is limited to the CDR3, 42 bases, with the frame set at the first base. The junction shows trimming of 4 bases on V and 3 bases on J, and the gene matches do not reach 2 bases of it. TCRbeta CDR3 regions were amplified from genomic DNA by means of the immunoSEQ Assay, a bias-controlled multiplex PCR. The paper's data handling went like this. Within the assay, amplification of reference gene primers was used to estimate how many nucleated cells each sample contained. To quantify the absolute abundance of each unique TCRbeta CDR3 rearrangement, sequence reads were collapsed and filtered. For each sample, productive Simpson clonality was calculated as the square root of Simpson's diversity index across productive rearrangements. TCRdb's version of the immuneACCESS table is confined to in-frame rearrangements and falls short of the full clone set. An unresolved V gene accounts for under half of the shortfall where checked; the remainder is of unknown origin. V, J and clone size derive from that table, while D and trimming were established from the DNA sequence. This sample is represented by 170,000 or so clones; 88% of them were singletons. 5% to 8.5% of the sample comes from the top ten.

Participants in the prospective study were aged about 18 to 100 years, lived in about two dozen United States geographic areas, and enrolled through a virtual design. To assign participants to cohorts, the prospective study relied on clinical history that participants themselves reported in a screening survey and a study questionnaire. Recovered participants in ImmuneRACE Cohort 3 were defined by two consecutive negative NP/OP PCR tests, clearance by a healthcare professional, or resolution of symptoms. Each participant in the prospective study had whole blood, serum and a nasopharyngeal or oropharyngeal swab collected by mobile phlebotomists. Prospective study participants could optionally give additional blood draws and questionnaires over a roughly 2-month period. Prospective study blood samples were shipped either frozen or at room temperature before DNA extraction.

This clonotype originated in a woman aged 50 to 65 who had recovered from COVID-19. The chain is made from TRBV24-1 and TRBJ2-7, and TRBD1 matches 10 of the central bases. The material sequenced was PBMCs or T cells enriched from blood (not recorded which). In nucleotides, the sequence is TGTGCCACCAGTGACCGGACAGGGGGCTACGAGCAGTACTTC. It translates to CATSDRTGGYEQYF.